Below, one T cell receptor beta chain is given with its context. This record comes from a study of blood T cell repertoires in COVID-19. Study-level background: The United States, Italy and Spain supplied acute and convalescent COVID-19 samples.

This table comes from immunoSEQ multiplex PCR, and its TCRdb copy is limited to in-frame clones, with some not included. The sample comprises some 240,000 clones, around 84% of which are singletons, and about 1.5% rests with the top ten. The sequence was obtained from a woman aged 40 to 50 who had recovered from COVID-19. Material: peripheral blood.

The CDR3 sequence: CATSGYGQTGEKLFF. As DNA, the CDR3 is TGTGCCACCAGCGGTTACGGACAGACCGGTGAAAAACTGTTTTTT. J is TRBJ1-4 and V is TRBV15; D might be TRBD1 (6 bases). CDR1 and CDR2 (germline): LNHNV, YYDKDF (reference sequence). V lost 5 bases and J 7 bases, leaving 17 bases between the germline ends. The CDR3 loop spans 15 amino acids. The full variable domain, rest sourced from reference TRBV15 and TRBJ1-4, is DAMVIQNPRYQVTQFGKPVTLSCSQTLNHNVMYWYQQKSSQAPKLLFHYYDKDFNNEADTPDNFQSRRPNTSFCFLDIRSPGLGDTAMYLCATSGYGQTGEKLFFGSGTQLSVL.